The subject of this entry is one T cell receptor beta chain. Its target is unknown. The CDR3 has 16 amino acids. CDR1 and CDR2 from the germline V gene are SGHVS and FQNEAQ. The V and J ends lost 5 bases and 5 bases, in that order; junction bases with no gene match: 14. Profiled with immunoSEQ multiplex PCR; TCRdb holds only in-frame clones, not every one. The table includes about 170,000 clones, 85% to 90% detected once. The record originates from a study of T cell responses to AZD1222 COVID-19 vaccine. Study-wide results and caveats: Seropositivity was recorded at baseline in only five to seven AZD1222 recipients. Spike-specific TCR breadth and depth grew following two AZD1222 doses.

V is TRBV7-8 and J is TRBJ2-5; 7 bases fit TRBD1. Sample: peripheral blood, taken 28 days after the second dose of the MenACWY control vaccine. The TCR was taken from an adult who received the MenACWY meningococcal vaccine as a control. The DNA of the CDR3 is TGTGCCAGCAGCACCCGTACGACAGGGCGAGGGGAGACCCAGTACTTC. Its protein product is CASSTRTTGRGETQYF. Combining the CDR3 with reference TRBV7-8 and TRBJ2-5 gives the whole variable domain GAGVSQSPRYKVAKRGQDVALRCDPISGHVSLFWYQQALGQGPEFLTYFQNEAQLDKSGLPSDRFFAERPEGSVSTLKIQRTQQEDSAVYLCASSTRTTGRGETQYFGPGTRLLVL.